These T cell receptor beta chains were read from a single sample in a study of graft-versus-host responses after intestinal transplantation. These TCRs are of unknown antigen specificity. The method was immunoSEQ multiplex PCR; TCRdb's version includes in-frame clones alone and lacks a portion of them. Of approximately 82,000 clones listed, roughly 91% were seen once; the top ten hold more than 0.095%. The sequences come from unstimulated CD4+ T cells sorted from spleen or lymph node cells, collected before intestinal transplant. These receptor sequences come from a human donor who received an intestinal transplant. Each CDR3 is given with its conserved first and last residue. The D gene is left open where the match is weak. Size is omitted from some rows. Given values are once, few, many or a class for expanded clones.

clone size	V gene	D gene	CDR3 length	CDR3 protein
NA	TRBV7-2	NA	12	CASISRGAEAFF
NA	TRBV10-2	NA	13	CASSEAARQPQHF
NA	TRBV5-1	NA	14	CASSLEPVNTEAFF
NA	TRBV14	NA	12	CASSPPWGQGTF
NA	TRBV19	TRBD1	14	CASVQGQGKSEAFF
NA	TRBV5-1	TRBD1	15	CASSLEGQGGTEAFF
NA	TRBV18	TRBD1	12	CASSPTGVGAFF
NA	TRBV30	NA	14	CAWRLQRMNTEAFF
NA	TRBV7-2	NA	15	CASSLEEGVVNGYTF
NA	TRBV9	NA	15	CASSAYGQSTDTQYF
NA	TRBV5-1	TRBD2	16	CASSMGLAGRADTQYF
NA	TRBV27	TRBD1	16	CASSTQDRGNTGELFF
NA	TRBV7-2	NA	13	CASSLVADNEQFF
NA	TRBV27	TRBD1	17	CASSLSNSGGVHEKLFF
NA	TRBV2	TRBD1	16	CASSEERTGGAETQYF
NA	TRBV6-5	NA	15	CASSAVAGKTYEQYF
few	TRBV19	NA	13	CASSIQGMVTQYF
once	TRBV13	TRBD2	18	CASSLGTSGAGGTDTQYF
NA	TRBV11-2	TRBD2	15	CASSFGLAPYNEQFF
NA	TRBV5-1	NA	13	CASSLDGGKGYTF
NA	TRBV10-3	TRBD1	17	CAISEHPGQGWAGELFF
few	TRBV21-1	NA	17	CASSKSGRDRDGEKLFF
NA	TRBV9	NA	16	CASSNRGISSQETQYF
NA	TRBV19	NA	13	CASSILGVHTIYF
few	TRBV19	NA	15	CASSMAGPVYEKLFF
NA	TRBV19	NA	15	CASSRTNRASYEAFF
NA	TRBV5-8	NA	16	CASSLVGLQAGNTIYF
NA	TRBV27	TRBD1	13	CASSSTAGGGLFF
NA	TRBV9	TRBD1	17	CASSVGPGTGAIYEQYF
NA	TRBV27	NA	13	CASSPSGSYEQYF
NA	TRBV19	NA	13	CAIRLADCHEQYF
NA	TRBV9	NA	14	CASSVDAGNYGYTF
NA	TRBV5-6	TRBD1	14	CASSQDRGAGELFF
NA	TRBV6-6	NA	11	CASGGLAEQYF
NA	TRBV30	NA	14	CAWSFGGARNEQFF
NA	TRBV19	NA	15	CASSPGGFSYEKLFF
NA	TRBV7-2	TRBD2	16	CASSLGGGATKNIQYF
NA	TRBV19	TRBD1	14	CASSSGTGGIRAFF
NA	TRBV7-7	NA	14	CASSLEAGNNEQFF